The clone carrying this TCR beta chain was detected only a few times. Its antigen is unidentified. This CDR3 spans 13 amino acids. V lost 3 bases and J lost 6, with 9 bases in between. CDR1 and CDR2 from the germline V gene are SNHLY and FYNNEI. This sample was included in a study of identical twins. General study points: Conclusions relied on cross-sectional statistical analysis, not following the same donors. In cord blood, abundant beta clonotypes had fewer insertions; memory showed no trend.

A universal primer site was added by template switching, and unique molecular identifiers were carried by the cDNA. TCRdb recomputed calls from the 5' RACE reads with MiXCR, one row per CDR3 protein. The data contain roughly 700,000 distinct CDR3 sequences, less than 10% of them seen just once; the ten biggest clones take up roughly 0.97%. The same data also contributed to another study, on yellow fever vaccine responses in identical twins. As reported in that work: Twins reportedly showed a vaccine T cell response that seemed partly convergent and partly personalized.

This chain joins TRBV2 and TRBJ1-5; no clear D gene. The source of this sequence is a woman between 18 and 29 years old in good health. The sequencing sample was made of PBMCs. CDR3 DNA: TGTGCCAGCAGTGATTTCGGTGTTCAGCCCCAGCATTTT. It specifies CASSDFGVQPQHF.